These T cell receptor beta chains were read from a single sample in a study of blood T cell repertoires in COVID-19. Sequencing was performed with immunoSEQ multiplex PCR; in TCRdb, only in-frame clones are kept and a portion is missing. The profile shows around 210,000 clones, 70% to 90% of them singletons. Material for sequencing was peripheral blood. The receptors derive from a young man with active or convalescent COVID-19. The CDR3 runs from the conserved cysteine through the conserved F or W. Fields, in order: clone size, J gene, V gene, D gene, CDR3 protein, CDR3 DNA. A D gene is named only where the DNA matches it firmly. Not all rows give a size; the values are once, few, many and, for expanded clones, a class.

-	TRBJ2-4	TRBV18	TRBD2	CASSPRLAGGPVAKNIQYF	TGTGCCAGCTCACCTCGGCTAGCGGGAGGGCCGGTAGCCAAAAACATTCAGTACTTC
-	TRBJ1-2	TRBV28	-	CASSSGGNYGYTF	TGTGCCAGCAGTTCGGGGGGCAACTATGGCTACACCTTC
-	TRBJ1-1	TRBV28	-	CASSTPGGRGTEAFF	TGTGCCAGCAGTACGCCAGGCGGCAGGGGAACTGAAGCTTTCTTT
-	TRBJ2-4	TRBV19	-	CASSINRQILYF	TGTGCCAGTAGTATCAATAGACAGATTCTGTACTTC
-	TRBJ2-7	TRBV20-1	-	CSARVRDEQYF	TGCAGTGCTAGGGTGCGGGACGAGCAGTACTTC
-	TRBJ2-1	TRBV7-3	-	CASSSTLTRGADQFF	TGTGCCAGCAGCTCGACATTAACCAGGGGCGCGGATCAGTTCTTC
-	TRBJ1-3	TRBV9	-	CASSPQDNSGNTIYF	TGTGCCAGCAGCCCCCAAGACAACTCTGGAAACACCATATATTTT
-	TRBJ2-2	TRBV5-1	-	CASSVDSGPGELFF	TGCGCCAGCAGTGTAGACAGTGGCCCCGGGGAGCTGTTTTTT
-	TRBJ1-3	TRBV14	-	CASSWTVNTIYF	TGTGCCAGCAGCTGGACAGTAAACACCATATATTTT
-	TRBJ2-2	TRBV5-5	TRBD2	CASSLVGGAATGELFF	TGTGCCAGCAGCTTGGTCGGGGGGGCGGCCACCGGGGAGCTGTTTTTT
-	TRBJ1-2	TRBV5-5	TRBD1	CASSRTPGTGSSTNYGYTF	TGTGCCAGCAGTCGGACACCCGGGACAGGGTCCTCCACTAACTATGGCTACACCTTC
-	TRBJ1-2	TRBV6-2/TRBV6-3	TRBD1	CASSFVGTDGYTF	TGTGCCAGCAGTTTTGTTGGGACAGATGGCTACACCTTC
-	TRBJ1-5	TRBV6-5	TRBD1	CASSYQGQSNQPQHF	TGTGCCAGCAGTTACCAGGGACAGTCCAATCAGCCCCAGCATTTT
once	TRBJ1-1	TRBV4-3	-	CASGGLYTEAFF	TGCGCCAGCGGGGGCCTGTACACTGAAGCTTTCTTT
-	TRBJ2-2	TRBV10-1	TRBD2	CASNQAGRSGTGELFF	TGCGCCAGCAACCAAGCGGGACGTTCGGGGACCGGGGAGCTGTTTTTT
-	TRBJ2-4	TRBV11-3	-	CASSLGPGGAFFKNIQYF	TGTGCCAGCAGCTTAGGGCCAGGAGGGGCATTTTTTAAAAACATTCAGTACTTC
-	TRBJ1-2	TRBV30	-	CAWMIGSSNYGYTF	TGTGCCTGGATGATAGGGAGCTCTAACTATGGCTACACCTTC
-	TRBJ1-1	TRBV21-1	-	CASRKPESQAFF	TGTGCCAGCCGAAAACCCGAGTCGCAAGCTTTCTTT
-	TRBJ2-5	TRBV5-4	TRBD1	CASSLDGTGGETQYF	TGTGCCAGCAGTCTCGACGGGACAGGGGGGGAGACCCAGTACTTC
-	TRBJ2-2	TRBV9	TRBD2	CATSTLAGLYRNTGELFF	TGTGCCACGTCTACACTAGCGGGCCTATACCGGAACACCGGGGAGCTGTTTTTT
-	TRBJ2-7	TRBV4-3	-	CASSQDLLAVSYEQYF	TGCGCCAGCAGCCAAGATCTTTTGGCGGTCTCCTACGAGCAGTACTTC
-	TRBJ1-1	TRBV6-6	-	CASSRTAQINTEAFF	TGTGCCAGCAGTAGGACTGCGCAAATCAACACTGAAGCTTTCTTT
-	TRBJ1-2	TRBV5-4	TRBD1	CASSDEQGVGGYTF	TGTGCCAGCAGCGATGAACAGGGGGTAGGTGGCTACACCTTC
-	TRBJ1-5	TRBV27	-	CASSVKGGRPQHF	TGTGCCAGCAGTGTCAAGGGTGGGAGGCCCCAGCATTTT
once	TRBJ1-4	TRBV19	-	CASSIGPGELFF	TGTGCCAGTAGTATAGGTCCGGGGGAACTGTTTTTT
-	TRBJ2-1	TRBV13	-	CASSVRTTLYNEQFF	TGTGCCAGCTCGGTGAGGACTACCCTATACAATGAGCAGTTCTTC